The entry that follows covers one T cell receptor (beta chain) sequence. Per the authors' pipeline: Amplification of reference gene primers was used by the study to estimate nucleated cell counts. TCRdb's table, derived via immunoSEQ multiplex PCR, lists solely in-frame clones and lacks some. From that table come the V and J calls and clone size; the DNA was used to work out D and trimming. The sample carries around 56,000 clones, over 70% recorded once. The data derive from a study of blood T cell repertoires in COVID-19. Study in general: Acute and convalescent COVID-19 samples came from the United States, Italy and Spain. Sample material is recorded as cDNA or gDNA derived from T cells, B-cell-depleted T cells, or PBMCs.

Germline V lookup: CDR1 SSHAT, CDR2 FNYEAQ (reference sequence). This CDR3 has 17 residues. Losses at the gene ends were 1 base for V and 0 bases for J; bases not matched to a gene: 6. The chain joins TRBV7-7 to TRBJ1-5, with 7 bases identical to TRBD1. The clonotype comes from a woman aged 50 to 65 with active or convalescent COVID-19. The sequencing sample was made of peripheral blood. DNA for the CDR3: TGTGCCAGCAGCTTAGTTTCCAGGGGGAGTAGCAATCAGCCCCAGCATTTT. Its protein is CASSLVSRGSSNQPQHF.